Following are 2 T cell receptor beta chains from one sample sequenced in a study of blood T cell repertoires in COVID-19. Produced via immunoSEQ multiplex PCR; TCRdb's table is partial and in-frame only. The table shows 85,000 to 110,000 clones, with roughly 87% occurring only once. Sequences were obtained from peripheral blood. All receptors derive from a human donor in a cohort sampled during active COVID-19.

The chain recombines TRBV21-1 with TRBJ2-7; TRBD2 is taken as the D call from the table, unchecked against the DNA. TRBV21-1 is a known pseudogene. This CDR3 is built from 19 residues. CDR3 region: CASSKGEGRRLAVSYEQYF. DNA for the CDR3: TGTGCCAGCAGCAAAGGGGAGGGTCGGAGGCTAGCGGTGTCCTACGAGCAGTACTTC.

V and J are TRBV29-1 and TRBJ2-3, with a tentative D call TRBD1 (5 bases). The CDR3 extends over 13 amino acids. CDR1 and CDR2 (germline): SQVTM, ANQGSEA. The ends were cut back, 7 bases at V and 2 bases at J, with 13 bases in the middle. The CDR3 region has the DNA TGCAGCGGATCGAATGGGGCCACAGATACGCAGTATTTT. Translation gives CSGSNGATDTQYF.